This T cell receptor (beta chain) was observed in a study of T cells in Graves' hyperthyroidism and ophthalmopathy (dated by TCRdb to the late 2010s). Notes on the research overall: Peripheral blood was sampled at the time of initial diagnosis, prior to any treatment. To identify TCR V-J signatures that set the groups apart, the researchers used a discovery cohort of 95 to 100 patients, made up of roughly 40 with Graves' ophthalmopathy and some 56 with stable Graves' hyperthyroidism. An independent validation cohort of 18 to 20 hyperthyroidism patients and 17 patients who later progressed to ophthalmopathy tested prospective prediction of ophthalmopathy. The 95 to 100 discovery patients were divided at random into training and test sets in a 7:3 ratio. Thyroid tissue and blood T-cell repertoires from six Graves' hyperthyroidism patients were also compared in the study. After sampling, hyperthyroidism patients received methimazole starting at 30 mg daily, and ophthalmopathy patients received high-dose intravenous methylprednisolone. According to the paper, TCR Vbeta CDR3 sequencing was carried out on more than 120 peripheral blood samples, which came from over 40 ophthalmopathy, under 85 hyperthyroidism and 17 progressor patients.

Points the paper makes about the study in general: Most expanded thyroid clonotypes (frequency above 0.001) were also found in blood, which suggests that blood repertoires may mirror thyroid immune responses. Sample size was not statistically predetermined, and blinding of investigators to group allocation was not performed. In validation, the model predicted progression to ophthalmopathy with around 71% sensitivity and over 72% specificity, a median of around 6.6 months before onset. A model built on a 13 V-J signature distinguished ophthalmopathy from stable hyperthyroidism, reaching around 90% sensitivity and about 81% specificity in cross-validation and 80%/75% in testing.

CDR1 and CDR2 were assigned from the germline V gene as SGHVS and FQNEAQ. V was cut back by 1 base and J by 5 bases, leaving a gap of 21 bases between them. Spanning cysteine to phenylalanine, the CDR3 consists of 17 amino acids. Of all the DNA, just the CDR3 is kept, 51 bases in frame from base 1. There are many counts of this clonotype. It has no known antigen specificity. No qualities accompany the bases; no much larger clone lies one base away. In the ophthalmopathy patients, disease was moderately to severely active, with a Clinical Activity Score of 3 or more, a NOSPECS grade of 4 or more, and a duration of less than 3 months. Patients with uncontrolled infections, other autoimmune diseases, pregnancy or lactation were excluded. Diagnoses relied on clinical symptoms, serum thyroxine and TRAb, thyroid ultrasound and orbital computed tomography. PBMCs were separated from roughly 9.6 ml of fresh peripheral blood using Ficoll-Paque density gradient centrifugation. Trizol reagent was used to extract total RNA, and RNA quality was then checked on an Agilent 2100 Bioanalyzer.

Amplification of TCR beta CDR3 regions was carried out from RNA transcripts. For the first round of RT-PCR on the TCR CDR3, the HTBI primer set was used together with the Qiagen OneStep RT-PCR kit. The libraries were constructed in a second round of multiplex PCR and then size-selected and purified. Paired-end sequencing of the libraries was performed with 100 bp reads on an Illumina HiSeq2000. Per the original workflow: Raw data were processed with SOAPnuke, discarding reads with adapters, uncalled bases, mean Phred below 15, or no exact constant-primer or identifier match. High-quality paired reads were merged using COPE v1.2.5, and each unique nucleotide sequence was defined as a clonotype. MiTCR v1.1 was used to align the clonotypes against IMGT TRBV, TRBD and TRBJ reference segments. Only V-J combinations with frequency above 0.0001, covering 99% to 99.2% of repertoires, were analysed. The TCS score was defined as F50 (clonal expansion) divided by E x V (chaos), with BLOSUM62-based TCRdist calculated between CDR3 peptides within each V-J. Welch's t-statistics and random forest reduced roughly 530 V-J features to some 14, which were used in a naive Bayes classifier (R e1071). TCRdb took the public reads, trimmed them with fastp at Q25, ran MiXCR for clone calling and kept in-frame beta chains. Each CDR3 protein appears once, grouped with its most common genes and DNA. The V and J calls come from TCRdb's annotation, not from the publication. The sample contains around 300,000 distinct CDR3 sequences, roughly 15% of them found a single time. The ten largest clonotypes hold about 37% of the sample.

The V and J genes are TRBV7-8 and TRBJ2-7; TRBD2 is perhaps the D gene, given 6 matching bases. Sequences were obtained from blood. The sequence was obtained from a woman aged 40 to 49 with Graves' ophthalmopathy. The CDR3: CASSLVPSGSPVDEQYF. The nucleotide sequence is TGTGCCAGCAGCTTAGTTCCCAGCGGGTCCCCCGTCGACGAGCAGTACTTC.